This T cell receptor (beta chain) appears in the sequencing data of a study of T cell responses to AZD1222 COVID-19 vaccine. Across the whole study: It was second doses at about 4 or about 12 weeks that were pooled. Overall study results and limits: Donors in the cohort were predominantly white British and more often female, and clonal diversity was possibly underestimated.

Here immunoSEQ multiplex PCR was the method, and the copy in TCRdb shows in-frame clones only, minus some. The sample has about 160,000 clones, 90% to 95% seen once. This CDR3 is built from 15 residues. Germline CDR1 is MNHNY and CDR2 is SVGAGI (reference sequence). V shed 2 bases and J shed 4 bases, with 11 bases lying between them. Worth noting for this clone: Its target is not known.

This sequence was found in an adult in good health. The specimen comprised peripheral blood, sampled on day 0 of AZD1222 vaccination. V and J are TRBV6-6 and TRBJ2-2, with D possibly called TRBD1 or TRBD2 (6 bases each). CDR3 coding DNA: TGTGCCAGCAGTTACGGGGGGCCAGGCACCGGGGAGCTGTTTTTT. Residues: CASSYGGPGTGELFF.